Listed here is a single T cell receptor (beta chain). TCRdb keeps only in-frame clones here, not all; method: immunoSEQ multiplex PCR. The sample carries around 110,000 clones, approximately 84% recorded once. CDR3 length: 18 residues. V gave up 6 bases and J gave up 6 bases, with 27 bases separating them. Germline CDR1 is SNHLY and CDR2 is FYNNEI. The data were taken from a study of T cell responses to AZD1222 COVID-19 vaccine. This chain connects TRBV2 to TRBJ1-5; D perhaps matches TRBD1 (5 bases). The TCR sequence derives from an adult in good health. Sequences were derived from peripheral blood, sampled on day 0 of AZD1222 vaccination. CDR3 coding DNA: TGTGCCAGCAGCGCCGATAAGAGGGGTAACGCAGGGAGTCAGCCCCAGCATTTT. This codes for CASSADKRGNAGSQPQHF.